Listed below are T cell receptor beta chains from one sample, sequenced in a study of shared T cell receptors in the human thymus. Assay: immunoSEQ multiplex PCR; the TCRdb copy retains only in-frame clones and omits some. The sample yields hundreds of thousands of clones, around 87% seen once. The same sample was also studied in work on human thymus T cells.

Material: thymocytes. Every receptor here comes from a boy in the first two years of life with a congenital heart defect. Both conserved end residues are part of each CDR3. The D gene is left open where the match is weak. Size tells how often a clone was seen (once, few, many) or the class of an expanded clone, and some rows leave it out.

.,TRBJ2-2,.,TRBV27,CASSPRGEIGELFF
.,TRBJ2-3,TRBD2,TRBV30,CAWSQGLAGGAKDTQYF
.,TRBJ1-3,TRBD1,TRBV28,CASRTGGRNTIYF
.,TRBJ2-7,.,TRBV28,CASSHQVTRRTATEQYF
.,TRBJ1-2,.,TRBV5-6,CASSLSRGSKGYTF
.,TRBJ2-6,.,TRBV18,CASSPAGSGANVLTF
.,TRBJ2-3,.,TRBV27,CASSLEVASPSTDTQYF
few,TRBJ2-1,TRBD1,TRBV11-2,CASSLNPRDRDPHNEQFF
.,TRBJ2-1,TRBD2,TRBV9,CASSVQTSGRAGNEQFF
.,TRBJ1-1,.,TRBV19,CASSIRGRDTEAFF
.,TRBJ2-2,TRBD2,TRBV9,CASNGLDTGELFF
few,TRBJ2-7,TRBD2,TRBV6-6,CASSLTSGYEQYF
.,TRBJ1-5,TRBD1,TRBV19,CASSRGDRGYDGSNQPQHF
.,TRBJ2-3,TRBD1,TRBV9,CASSPGDSHSTDTQYF
.,TRBJ2-5,.,TRBV21-1,CASSRVWGGETQYF
.,TRBJ2-5,.,TRBV20-1,CSARRQETQYF
.,TRBJ1-1,TRBD1,TRBV30,CAWAPGTGIMNTEAFF